These 26 T cell receptor beta chains originate from one sample sequenced in a study of vaccination and CD4 T cells after COVID-19. Sample time point: late sampling 161 to 241 days after vaccination in three convalescent patients. As to treatment: roughly 11-day PBMC culture with coronavirus spike peptide pools or control peptides (ViraFEST assay). Their specific antigens are unknown. Cultured CD4+ T cells had their DNA profiled by the Oncomine TCR Beta short-read assay. From the PCR reads, TCRdb called clonotypes with MiXCR, one entry per CDR3 protein. The table shows around 15,000 distinct CDR3 sequences, with about 48% occurring only once. The source material was CD4+ T cells from blood, cultured in vitro, sampled about 7 months after SARS-CoV-2 vaccination. The receptors were sampled from a human donor who had recovered from COVID-19.

The chain is built from TRBV5-4 and TRBJ2-5, with a possible D match to TRBD2 (6 bases). The CDR3 consists of 17 residues. V was clipped by 3 bases and J by 1 base, with 19 bases between them. CDR1 is SGHNT, CDR2 YYREEE, per germline (reference sequence). The chain's CDR3 is CASSSPNLRAGQETQYF. In DNA, the CDR3 is TGTGCCAGCAGCTCCCCTAACCTCCGAGCGGGCCAAGAGACCCAGTACTTC.

This chain uses TRBV9 with TRBJ1-2; D gene uncertain. V was trimmed by 3 bases and J by 3 bases, leaving 12 bases between them. The CDR3 spans 14 residues. Germline CDR1 is SGDLS and CDR2 is YYNGEE. CDR3 region: CASSAGLVDYGYTF. The CDR3 DNA follows: TGTGCCAGCAGCGCCGGACTAGTGGACTATGGCTACACCTTC.

V and J are TRBV7-9 and TRBJ1-5; D ambiguous. Germline CDR1 SEHNR, CDR2 FQNEAQ (reference sequence). V dropped 3 bases and J dropped 4 bases, with 10 bases sitting between them. The CDR3 consists of 14 residues. CDR3 protein: CASSFNSPNQPQHF. CDR3 DNA: TGTGCCAGCAGCTTCAACAGTCCTAATCAGCCCCAGCATTTT.

The chain carries TRBV7-9 and TRBJ2-5, with D possibly called TRBD1 or TRBD2 (5 bases each). The CDR3 extends over 14 amino acids. V lost 3 bases to trimming and J lost 0 bases, with 8 bases between them. The germline gives CDR1 SEHNR, CDR2 FQNEAQ (reference sequence). Here the CDR3 reads CASSFGTDQETQYF. CDR3 coding DNA: TGTGCCAGCAGCTTTGGGACGGACCAAGAGACCCAGTACTTC. Together with reference TRBV7-9 and TRBJ2-5, the CDR3 gives the full variable domain: DTGVSQNPRHKITKRGQNVTFRCDPISEHNRLYWYRQTLGQGPEFLTYFQNEAQLEKSRLLSDRFSAERPKGSFSTLEIQRTEQGDSAMYLCASSFGTDQETQYFGPGTRLLVL.

This chain links TRBV7-3 with TRBJ2-2; D is unresolved. Trimming took off 7 bases at V and 1 base at J, with 10 bases between the two ends. There are 14 residues in the CDR3. Germline CDR1 SGHTA, CDR2 FQGTGA. Written as DNA, the CDR3 is TGTGCCAGCATGGATGGCGGGAACACCGGGGAGCTGTTTTTT. As protein: CASMDGGNTGELFF. Drawing the rest from reference TRBV7-3 and TRBJ2-2, the complete variable domain is GAGVSQTPSNKVTEKGKYVELRCDPISGHTALYWYRQSLGQGPEFLIYFQGTGAADDSGLPNDRFFAVRPEGSVSTLKIQRTERGDSAVYLCASMDGGNTGELFFGEGSRLTVL.

This chain uses TRBV4-3 with TRBJ2-7, with D possibly matching TRBD1 (6 bases). Germline loops: CDR1 LGHNA, CDR2 YSLEER. The length of the CDR3 is 15 residues. V was pared by 0 bases and J by 0 bases, with 9 bases between. The CDR3 DNA is TGCGCCAGCAGCCAAGATGGGACACCCTCCTACGAGCAGTACTTC. Amino acids: CASSQDGTPSYEQYF.

The chain recombines TRBV6-5 with TRBJ1-5; no definite D call. V was trimmed by 0 bases and J by 0 bases, leaving 6 bases between them. The CDR3 has 15 amino acids. Germline CDR1 reads MNHEY; CDR2 reads SVGAGI. CDR3 bases: TGTGCCAGCAGTTACTCTATCTATAGCAATCAGCCCCAGCATTTT. Residues: CASSYSIYSNQPQHF.

The V gene is TRBV12-3 or TRBV12-4, the J gene TRBJ2-7, with a possible D match to TRBD1 (6 bases). V shed 5 bases and J shed 1 base, with 18 bases lying between them. CDR3 length: 16 amino acids. The CDR3 coding sequence is TGTGCCAGCAGTCCGGGGACAAAGGGGCGTTCCTACGAGCAGTACTTC. Its translation: CASSPGTKGRSYEQYF.

This sequence joins TRBV19 and TRBJ2-2; D may match TRBD1 or TRBD2 (6 bases each). This CDR3 is 15 amino acids long. V dropped 8 bases and J dropped 5 bases, with 18 bases sitting between them. Germline CDR1 and CDR2: LNHDA and SQIVND (reference sequence). The CDR3 DNA reads as TGTGCCAGTGCTCTGGGGGGCGCAGGGACCGGGGAGCTGTTTTTT. This codes for CASALGGAGTGELFF.

The gene calls are TRBV6-2 or TRBV6-3 and TRBJ2-2, with D unclear. Trimming shortened V by 2 bases and J by 6 bases, and 10 bases separated the two germline ends. The length of the CDR3 is 14 residues. Germline lookup yields CDR1 MNHEY and CDR2 SVGEGT. The CDR3: CASSYPDVAGELFF. The CDR3 coding sequence is TGTGCCAGCAGTTACCCAGACGTGGCCGGGGAGCTGTTTTTT.

The V gene is TRBV4-1, the J gene TRBJ2-7, with D maybe TRBD2 (6 bases). The CDR3 totals 19 residues. Germline CDR1 MGHRA, CDR2 YSYEKL. Trimming pared 0 bases from V and 1 base from J, leaving 22 bases between. DNA for the CDR3: TGCGCCAGCAGCCAAGATGATAGCAGTGAGGGAGGCTATTCCTACGAGCAGTACTTC. This translates into CASSQDDSSEGGYSYEQYF.

The J gene is TRBJ1-1, the V gene TRBV11-1; D is uncertain. V shed 3 bases and J shed 6 bases, with 17 bases lying between them. From germline, CDR1 is SGHAT and CDR2 FQDESV (reference sequence). The CDR3 contains 15 residues. This CDR3 reads CASSLLWAPHPEAFF. DNA for the CDR3: TGTGCCAGCAGCTTGTTGTGGGCGCCCCACCCTGAAGCTTTCTTT.

V and J are TRBV7-9 and TRBJ2-3; D is unresolved. The CDR3 has 12 amino acids. V gave up 5 bases and J gave up 4 bases, with 7 bases separating them. Germline assignment: CDR1 SEHNR and CDR2 FQNEAQ (reference sequence). The CDR3 is CASSPPPDTQYF. CDR3 DNA: TGTGCCAGCAGCCCCCCCCCAGATACGCAGTATTTT.

V is TRBV19 and J is TRBJ2-5; tentatively, D is TRBD2 (6 bases). V lost 3 bases, J lost 7 bases, and 12 bases lay in between. From germline, CDR1 is LNHDA and CDR2 SQIVND (reference sequence). The CDR3 length is 13 residues. CDR3 in DNA: TGTGCCAGTAGTATGGGGTGGCGGGGGACCCAGTACTTC. It translates to CASSMGWRGTQYF.

CDR3: CASSFLGENSPLHF. The CDR3, as DNA: TGTGCCAGCAGCTTTTTGGGGGAGAATTCACCCCTCCACTTT. The genes are TRBV7-2 and TRBJ1-6; D may be TRBD1 (5 bases). The CDR3 has 14 residues. V lost 3 bases to trimming and J lost 7 bases, with 10 bases between them. Germline CDR1 reads SGHTA; CDR2 reads FQGNSA.

The rearrangement links TRBV7-9 to TRBJ2-5, with a tentative D call TRBD2 (6 bases). This CDR3 contains 17 residues. Per germline, CDR1 SEHNR and CDR2 FQNEAQ (reference sequence). V shed 6 bases and J shed 5 bases, with 25 bases lying between them. CDR3 protein: CASRPSTAGGIVETQYF. The CDR3 DNA sequence: TGTGCCAGCAGGCCCTCTACAGCCGGAGGGATAGTGGAGACCCAGTACTTC.

The chain uses TRBV7-9 and TRBJ2-7, with 14 bases aligning to TRBD2. V lost 0 bases and J lost 2; bases outside the gene matches: 3. CDR1 and CDR2 from the germline V gene are SEHNR and FQNEAQ (reference sequence). The CDR3 is made up of 17 amino acids. The DNA for the CDR3 is TGTGCCAGCAGCTTAGCGGCGGGACTAGCGGGAGCCTACGAGCAGTACTTC. This encodes CASSLAAGLAGAYEQYF.

The rearrangement links TRBV18 to TRBJ2-5; TRBD1 agrees at 8 bases. V dropped 6 bases and J dropped 5; count of bases not matched to a gene: 5. This CDR3 region has 13 residues. In germline, CDR1 is KGHSH, CDR2 LQKENI. In nucleotides, the CDR3 is TGTGCCAGCTCGATACAGGGGGGCGAGACCCAGTACTTC. This gives the protein CASSIQGGETQYF.

The genes are TRBV14 and TRBJ2-5, with D possibly matching TRBD1 (5 bases). The length of the CDR3 is 15 residues. CDR1 is SGHDN and CDR2 is FVKESK in the germline V gene. Trimming removed 4 bases from V and 0 bases from J, with 12 bases in between. CDR3 loop: CASSPVGAYQETQYF. The CDR3 DNA sequence: TGTGCCAGCAGCCCGGTAGGGGCGTACCAAGAGACCCAGTACTTC.

This sequence joins TRBV7-2 and TRBJ2-5; TRBD2 aligns across 7 bases. Per the germline V gene, CDR1 is SGHTA and CDR2 is FQGNSA. The CDR3 is made up of 15 amino acids. The V and J ends lost 0 bases and 5 bases, in that order; junction bases with no gene match: 6. CDR3 in amino acids: CASSLAGLDWETQYF. DNA of the CDR3: TGTGCCAGCAGCTTAGCCGGACTAGATTGGGAGACCCAGTACTTC.

The J gene is TRBJ2-1, the V gene TRBV6-2 or TRBV6-3, with 7 bases that match TRBD2. Germline assignment: CDR1 MNHEY and CDR2 SVGEGT. This CDR3 has 18 residues. The V segment lost 2 bases and the J segment 4 bases; nucleotides outside the gene matches: 14. Here the CDR3 reads CASSYASGKTRRYNEQFF. The CDR3 region has the DNA TGTGCCAGCAGTTACGCCAGCGGGAAAACCCGGCGTTACAATGAGCAGTTCTTC.

This clonotype was recorded once. The chain combines TRBV5-1 with TRBJ1-1; no firm D call. Trimming cost V 1 base and J 1 base, with 8 bases left between them. Germline V gene sequence: CDR1 SGHRS, CDR2 YFSETQ. The CDR3 covers 14 residues. The CDR3 loop reads CASSLWQANTEAFF. Here the CDR3 DNA reads TGCGCCAGCAGCTTGTGGCAGGCGAACACTGAAGCTTTCTTT.

The chain recombines TRBV11-2 with TRBJ2-1; D may match TRBD1 or TRBD2 (6 bases each). The V gene's germline CDR1 is SGHAT and CDR2 FQNNGV. V gave up 1 base and J gave up 7 bases, with 17 bases separating them. This CDR3 has 16 amino acids. CDR3 sequence: CASSLVFGGRGNEQFF. The CDR3 DNA reads TGTGCCAGCAGCTTAGTTTTCGGGGGCCGGGGGAATGAGCAGTTCTTC. The full variable domain, its missing parts supplied by reference TRBV11-2 and TRBJ2-1, is EAGVAQSPRYKIIEKRQSVAFWCNPISGHATLYWYQQILGQGPKLLIQFQNNGVVDDSQLPKDRFSAERLKGVDSTLKIQPAKLEDSAVYLCASSLVFGGRGNEQFFGPGTRLTVL.

V usage is TRBV15 and J usage is TRBJ1-2; no firm D call. CDR3 length: 14 amino acids. CDR1 is LNHNV and CDR2 is YYDKDF in the germline V gene (reference sequence). The germline V and J ends were trimmed by 5 bases and 5 bases, with 15 bases remaining between them. The CDR3 DNA reads TGTGCCACCAGCTTACTAGAGTGGGATTATGGCTACACCTTC. Translated, it gives CATSLLEWDYGYTF.

A few counts support this clonotype. This chain uses TRBV6-5 with TRBJ2-1; possible D gene TRBD2, 6 bases. The CDR3 contains 15 residues. CDR1 is MNHEY, CDR2 SVGAGI, per germline. V was clipped by 4 bases and J by 7 bases, with 17 bases between them. The CDR3 sequence: CASSWVLGGGNEQFF. CDR3 bases: TGTGCCAGCAGTTGGGTGCTCGGCGGAGGGAATGAGCAGTTCTTC.

This clonotype was picked up a small number of times. V usage is TRBV6-1 and J usage is TRBJ2-5; 13 bases fit TRBD2. Germline CDR1 MNHNS, CDR2 SASEGT. After removal of 6 bases from V and 5 bases from J, the junction contained 12 bases not matched to a gene. The CDR3 has 17 amino acids. CDR3 in amino acids: CASSRGLAGPSGETQYF. CDR3 bases: TGTGCCAGCAGCCGGGGACTAGCGGGGCCGAGTGGGGAGACCCAGTACTTC.